This paragraph reports one T cell receptor (beta chain). Its cognate antigen is unknown. PCR amplification relied on 60 Vbeta primers (plus 13 Jbeta primers). Profiled with immunoSEQ multiplex PCR; TCRdb holds only in-frame clones, not every one. Of 250,000 to 350,000 clones in the sample, roughly 90% were seen once. This sample was taken from a study of cytomegalovirus exposure and HLA in healthy donors. This CDR3 comprises 13 residues. The V and J ends lost 5 bases and 4 bases respectively, with 11 bases between them. Germline-derived CDR1 and CDR2 are MNHEY and SVGAGI. Study findings and constraints: In vitro experiments confirmed that three CMV-associated chains were specific for CMV antigens.

The sequence was collected from a woman aged 18-29 years in good health and CMV-seronegative. Sample: PBMCs. The chain employs TRBV6-5 and TRBJ1-2; TRBD1 might be the D (5 bases). CDR3 coding DNA: TGTGCCAGCAGTGACGGGGACTTCTATGGCTACACCTTC. Encoded protein: CASSDGDFYGYTF.